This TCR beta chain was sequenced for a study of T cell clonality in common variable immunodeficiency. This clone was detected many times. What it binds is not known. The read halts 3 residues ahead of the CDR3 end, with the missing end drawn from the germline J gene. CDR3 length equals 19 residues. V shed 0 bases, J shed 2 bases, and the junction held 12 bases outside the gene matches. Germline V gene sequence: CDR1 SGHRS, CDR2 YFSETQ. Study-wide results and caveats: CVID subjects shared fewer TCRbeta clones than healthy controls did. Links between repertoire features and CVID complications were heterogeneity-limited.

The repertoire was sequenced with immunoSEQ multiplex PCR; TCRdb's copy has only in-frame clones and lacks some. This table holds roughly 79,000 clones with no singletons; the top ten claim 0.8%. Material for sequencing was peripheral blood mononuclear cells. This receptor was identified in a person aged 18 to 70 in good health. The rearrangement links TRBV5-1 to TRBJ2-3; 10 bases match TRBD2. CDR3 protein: CASSLVGGVAGGFTDTQYF. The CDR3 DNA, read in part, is TGCGCCAGCAGCTTGGTCGGGGGAGTAGCGGGAGGTTTCACAGATACG.